Sequencing of this T cell receptor beta chain was carried out in a study of cytomegalovirus exposure and HLA in healthy donors. Regarding the study as a whole: Sequencing likely produced, as an artifact, a cluster of highly shared sequence variants. In a later analysis, common viral pathogens appeared linked to several of the most significant clusters. Trimming of TCR beta V- and J-genes showed a link, identified in a later analysis, to a missense DCLRE1C variant.

The V end lost 4 bases, the J end lost 7 bases, and 14 bases lay between the germline ends. This CDR3 is 14 amino acids long. Germline V gene lookup returns CDR1 MNHNS and CDR2 SASEGT. A multiplex PCR was run with 60 Vbeta primers and 13 Jbeta primers. Sequencing used immunoSEQ multiplex PCR; TCRdb keeps in-frame clones, though not all of them. The sample has about 130,000 clones, about three quarters seen once. Remarks on this clone: As yet, its antigen is unknown.

Sequenced input: PBMCs. The TCR was taken from an older woman in good health and CMV-seropositive. V usage is TRBV6-1 and J usage is TRBJ2-1; maybe TRBD1 (5 bases). As DNA, the CDR3 is TGTGCCAGCAGTGTGTCAGGGTCTCTTAATGAGCAGTTCTTC. Translating gives CASSVSGSLNEQFF.